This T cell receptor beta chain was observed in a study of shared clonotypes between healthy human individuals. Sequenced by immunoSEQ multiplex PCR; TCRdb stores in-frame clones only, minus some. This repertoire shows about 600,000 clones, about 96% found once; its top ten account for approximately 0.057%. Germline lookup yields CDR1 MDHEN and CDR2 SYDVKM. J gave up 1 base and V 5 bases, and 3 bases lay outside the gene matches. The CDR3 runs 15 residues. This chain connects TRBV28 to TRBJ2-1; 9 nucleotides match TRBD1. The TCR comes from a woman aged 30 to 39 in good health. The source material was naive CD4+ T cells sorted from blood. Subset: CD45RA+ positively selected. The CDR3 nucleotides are TGTGCCAGCAGTCCGGGGACAGGGTCCTACAATGAGCAGTTCTTC. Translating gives CASSPGTGSYNEQFF.